This TCR beta chain was captured in a study of PD-1 blockade in classical Hodgkin lymphoma (dated by TCRdb to 2020 to 2021). For context, the study as a whole: Nivolumab dosing was 3 mg/kg intravenously every 2 weeks, continuing until either disease progression or unacceptable toxicity. A peripheral blood immune signature of response to PD-1 blockade in classical Hodgkin lymphoma was defined using TCR beta sequencing and CyTOF. What the work shows at the level of the full study, not this receptor alone: Lower diversity was seen in patients whose nivolumab began less than 1 year after ASCT, and these patients were left out of later analyses so that immune reconstitution would not confound the results. Only a single clinical trial cohort was studied, and what caused the repertoire differences, possibly disease activity or prior therapy, remained undefined. Newly diagnosed patients were reported to have lower baseline TCR diversity than healthy donors, and relapsed/refractory patients were reported to have lower baseline TCR diversity still. Among trial patients, those achieving complete response had baseline diversity similar to that of newly diagnosed patients, while diversity was significantly lower in partial responders and progressors. A significant rise by C4D1 was seen in CD4+ but not CD8+ TCR diversity (p=0.0027 vs p=0.16), with the rise being most apparent in complete responders (p=0.02).

The time point label for this specimen denotes: cycle 4 day 1 (C4D1), after five to seven weeks of nivolumab. All trial patients had relapsed after autologous stem cell transplantation, with cohorts A, B and C differing in prior brentuximab vedotin exposure. A total of roughly 60 patients with relapsed/refractory classical Hodgkin lymphoma made up the trial cohort, and each patient's best overall response was complete response, partial response or progressive disease. In the multi-cohort phase II CheckMate 205 trial, trial patients received single-agent nivolumab. An independent review committee assessed best overall response using the 2007 International Working Group response criteria. Trial PBMCs were obtained immediately prior to nivolumab initiation (C1D1) and on therapy at cycle 2 day 1 and cycle 4 day 1. Peripheral blood was collected in 8 mL Vacutainer Cell Preparation Tubes, from which PBMCs were isolated by centrifugation and then cryopreserved.

The CDR3 covers 16 residues, taking in both the cysteine and the phenylalanine. Kept here is only the CDR3 DNA, which spans 48 bases and is read in frame from base 1. The germline V gene encodes CDR1 LGHNA and CDR2 YNFKEQ. V is trimmed back by 0 bases and J by 2 bases, and the junction contains 2 bases that no gene match accounts for. Genomic DNA was isolated using the Qiagen DNeasy kit from unsorted PBMCs as well as from negatively selected CD4+ and CD8+ fractions. TCR beta CDR3 regions were subjected to amplification by immunoSEQ multiplex PCR with primers that anneal to V and J segments. A synthetic immune receptor repertoire was used to minimize amplification bias, and remaining bias was computationally removed after sequencing. The authors processed their data as follows. Repertoire diversity was quantified as the Shannon entropy index using custom Python scripts. Unsorted, CD4+ and CD8+ repertoires were analyzed separately, except in combined analyses where CD4+ and CD8+ sequences were merged in silico. Clonal expansion was defined as at least a 2-fold frequency increase after treatment relative to C1D1, with a pseudocount of 0.5 for undetected baseline clones. Clones with 0 or 1 copy at C1D1 were classified as singleton clones, and clones with 2 or more copies were classified as non-singleton clones. Clones expanded in unsorted samples were assigned a CD4+, CD8+ or unknown annotation through matching of protein sequences in sorted samples from the same patient. Diversity changes from C1D1 to C4D1 were tested in paired samples using Wilcoxon tests. Here the immuneACCESS table is served through TCRdb, limited to in-frame sequences with V and J called. Missing clones are a known gap in these copies; in checked studies unresolved V genes cover under half, and the rest lacks a known reason. That table gives V, J and clone size, and the DNA gave D and trimming. For this sample there are tens of thousands of clones; 90% to 95% appear just once. The ten largest clones capture 6.5% to 9.5% of the sample.

On this clone: Its binding antigen is unknown. No base qualities exist here, and no much larger clone lies one base off it.

Here the sequenced sample was peripheral blood mononuclear cells (PBMCs), taken before the fourth cycle of nivolumab. This receptor was obtained from a human donor with classical Hodgkin lymphoma. The chain employs TRBV4-2 and TRBJ2-3, and TRBD2 aligns with 10 junction nucleotides. The CDR3: CASSQELAGDTDTQYF. DNA sequence: TGTGCCAGCAGCCAAGAGCTAGCGGGAGACACAGATACGCAGTATTTT.